This T cell receptor beta chain was sequenced in a study of human T cells and chemical hapten exposure. Study-level points and caveats: Compared to controls, expanded TCRs made significantly more large clusters of similar CDR3s.

Trimming shortened V by 6 bases and J by 8 bases, and 8 bases separated the two germline ends. There are 12 residues in the CDR3. TCRdb re-called the RACE reads with MiXCR, one entry per CDR3 protein. Seen here are 190,000 or so distinct CDR3 sequences, approximately 31% observed once, and the top ten hold 2.5% to 3.5%. Time point indicated: pre-sensitization, week 0. The treatment was: therapeutic diphenylcyclopropenone sensitization with weekly scalp DPC. This clonotype was seen repeatedly, ten times or more. What it binds is not known. This chain links TRBV12-3 or TRBV12-4 with TRBJ1-6, with D uncertain. Here the sequenced sample was whole blood, taken in connection with sensitization to the hapten diphenylcyclopropenone (DPC). The sequence was obtained from a woman aged 25 to 39 with alopecia areata. Some clones in this sample may be carry-over from other donors' samples. Here the CDR3 DNA reads TGTGCCAGCAGCCGGCAGGATTCACCCCTCCACTTT. The encoded protein is CASSRQDSPLHF.